Each of the 29 T cell receptor beta chains below was sequenced from the same sample in a study of blood T cell repertoires in COVID-19 (dated by TCRdb to about 2020). Preparation of the library involved the immunoSEQ multiplex PCR assay. TCRdb holds this immuneACCESS table with in-frame rearrangements only. Some clones are missing; in checked studies, unresolved V genes explain under half, and the rest has no known cause. In all, the sample holds some 250,000 clones, and almost 85% of those were seen once. The ten largest clones add up to 15% of the sample. Sequenced input: PBMCs or T cells enriched from blood (not recorded which). The receptor set was obtained from a man aged 40-49 years who had recovered from COVID-19.

The genes are TRBV30 and TRBJ1-6; perhaps TRBD1 as D (5 bases). The V and J ends lost 0 bases and 8 bases respectively, with 11 bases between them. The CDR3 sequence is 14 residues long. Germline V gene lookup returns CDR1 GTSNPN and CDR2 SVGIG (reference sequence). CDR3 DNA sequence: TGTGCCTGGAGTGTACCGGGGGGTGATTCACCCCTCCACTTT. Encoded protein: CAWSVPGGDSPLHF.

The chain recombines TRBV5-1 with TRBJ1-2; 7 bases fit TRBD1. The CDR3 runs to 15 residues. V lost 6 bases and J lost 0; bases outside the gene matches: 8. Germline V gene data show CDR1 as SGHRS and CDR2 as YFSETQ. The CDR3 DNA sequence: TGCGCCAGCACAAACTCCGGGACAGCTAACTATGGCTACACCTTC. Residues: CASTNSGTANYGYTF.

This rearrangement joins TRBV4-2 to TRBJ2-5; TRBD2 aligns across 7 bases. CDR1 and CDR2 from the germline V gene are LGHNA and YNFKEQ. The CDR3 spans 15 residues. V was clipped by 4 bases and J by 1 base; unmatched bases: 6. The CDR3 loop reads CASSPTGLLQETQYF. The CDR3, as DNA: TGTGCCAGCAGCCCGACGGGACTACTCCAAGAGACCCAGTACTTC.

The J gene is TRBJ1-1, the V gene TRBV10-3, with 7 bases identical to TRBD1. The CDR3 totals 15 residues. With 4 bases clipped from V and 4 bases from J, the junction kept 9 bases outside the gene matches. Germline assignment: CDR1 ENHRY and CDR2 SYGVKD. In DNA, the CDR3 is TGTGCCATCAGTGCCCCTGACAGGGCCGGCACTGAAGCTTTCTTT. Protein sequence: CAISAPDRAGTEAFF.

The chain has TRBV6-5 and TRBJ1-1; D is unresolved. Germline values: CDR1 MNHEY, CDR2 SVGAGI. Deletions cut 4 bases from V and 1 base from J, with 13 bases between. This CDR3 comprises 15 residues. The CDR3 loop reads CASSSPRGGNTEAFF. DNA for the CDR3: TGTGCCAGCAGTTCCCCGCGGGGAGGGAACACTGAAGCTTTCTTT.

The chain uses TRBV7-2 and TRBJ1-4; D not certain. Germline CDR1 and CDR2: SGHTA and FQGNSA. The CDR3 loop spans 14 amino acids. V gave up 2 bases and J gave up 0 bases, with 4 bases separating them. This CDR3 reads CASSLQATNEKLFF. The CDR3 DNA follows: TGTGCCAGCAGCTTACAGGCAACTAATGAAAAACTGTTTTTT.

The rearrangement links TRBV4-2 to TRBJ1-1, with TRBD1 matching 8 bases. The CDR3 consists of 17 residues. Germline trimming cut 4 bases from V and 0 bases from J; bases unmatched to any gene: 10. Germline V gives CDR1 LGHNA, CDR2 YNFKEQ. The chain's CDR3 is CASSLSTGGDMNTEAFF. CDR3 DNA sequence: TGTGCCAGCAGCCTAAGTACAGGGGGAGATATGAACACTGAAGCTTTCTTT.

The chain joins TRBV5-1 to TRBJ1-4; D is perhaps TRBD1 (6 bases). The CDR3 length is 14 residues. With 2 bases removed from V and 6 bases from J, the gap between germline ends came to 11 bases. Germline V CDR1 and CDR2: SGHRS, YFSETQ. Here the CDR3 DNA reads TGCGCCAGCAGCTTAACCCGGACAGATGAAAAACTGTTTTTT. It codes for CASSLTRTDEKLFF. The entire variable domain, with the rest obtained from reference TRBV5-1 and TRBJ1-4, is as follows: KAGVTQTPRYLIKTRGQQVTLSCSPISGHRSVSWYQQTPGQGLQFLFEYFSETQRNKGNFPGRFSGRQFSNSRSEMNVSTLELGDSALYLCASSLTRTDEKLFFGSGTQLSVL.

The rearrangement links TRBV24-1 to TRBJ1-5, with D hard to call. V was shortened by 2 bases and J by 6 bases, with 10 bases between the two germline ends. The length of the CDR3 is 14 residues. The V gene's germline CDR1 is KGHDR and CDR2 SFDVKD. The CDR3 sequence is CATSDSGFFQPQHF. CDR3 coding DNA: TGTGCCACCAGTGATTCGGGATTTTTTCAGCCCCAGCATTTT.

This chain uses TRBV7-2 with TRBJ2-7; 7 bases map to TRBD1. V gave up 6 bases and J gave up 4 bases; unmatched junction bases: 12. The germline CDR1 and CDR2 sequences are SGHTA and FQGNSA. This CDR3 is 15 amino acids long. For the CDR3, the DNA is TGTGCCAGCAGTACCGCCGGGACAGTACCGTACGAGCAGTACTTC. Translating it yields CASSTAGTVPYEQYF.

The chain is built from TRBV30 and TRBJ1-1, with a tentative D call TRBD1 (5 bases). Deletions cut 0 bases from V and 9 bases from J, with 11 bases between. CDR1 is GTSNPN, CDR2 SVGIG, per germline (reference sequence). CDR3 length equals 12 residues. This CDR3 is CAWSVREGQAFF. CDR3 nucleotide sequence: TGTGCCTGGAGTGTGAGGGAGGGACAAGCTTTCTTT.

As regards this clone: Compared with germline, one end of the junction differs, possibly owing to a read error. The chain joins TRBV30 to TRBJ1-2; D is ambiguous. This CDR3 has 11 amino acids. Germline V gives CDR1 GTSNPN, CDR2 SVGIG (reference sequence). The CDR3, as DNA: TGTGCCCGGAGGGCAGGCTATGGCTACACCTTC. Translating it yields CARRAGYGYTF.

The chain employs TRBV19 and TRBJ1-5; 8 bases agree with TRBD1. The ends lost 7 bases at V and 6 bases at J; junction bases unmatched: 11. The CDR3 is made up of 15 amino acids. From germline, CDR1 is LNHDA and CDR2 SQIVND (reference sequence). CDR3 coding DNA: TGTGCCAGTATGTCAGCGATTACAGGGGGTCAGCCCCAGCATTTT. It codes for CASMSAITGGQPQHF. The complete variable domain, with remaining parts taken from reference TRBV19 and TRBJ1-5, reads DGGITQSPKYLFRKEGQNVTLSCEQNLNHDAMYWYRQDPGQGLRLIYYSQIVNDFQKGDIAEGYSVSREKKESFPLTVTSAQKNPTAFYLCASMSAITGGQPQHFGDGTRLSIL.

In its sample, this clone was seen once. The chain recombines TRBV18 with TRBJ2-5; the match to TRBD2 covers 10 bases. From germline, CDR1 is KGHSH and CDR2 LQKENI. The CDR3 is 16 residues long. J gave up 4 bases and V 3 bases, and 8 bases lay outside the gene matches. CDR3: CASSPSGGATRETQYF. In DNA, the CDR3 is TGTGCCAGCTCACCCAGCGGGGGGGCGACGAGAGAGACCCAGTACTTC.

The CDR3: CSVERGAKNIQYF. DNA for the CDR3: TGCAGCGTTGAAAGGGGAGCCAAAAACATTCAGTACTTC. The rearrangement uses TRBV29-1 and TRBJ2-4, with D perhaps matching TRBD1 (5 bases). The CDR3 sequence is 13 residues long. Germline V gene sequence: CDR1 SQVTM, CDR2 ANQGSEA. Deletions cut 2 bases from V and 0 bases from J, with 5 bases between. The variable domain in full, completed from reference TRBV29-1 and TRBJ2-4, reads SAVISQKPSRDICQRGTSLTIQCQVDSQVTMMFWYRQQPGQSLTLIATANQGSEATYESGFVIDKFPISRPNLTFSTLTVSNMSPEDSSIYLCSVERGAKNIQYFGAGTRLSVL.

J is TRBJ1-2 and V is TRBV11-1; a possible D gene is TRBD1 (5 bases). The CDR3 spans 16 residues. V lost 5 bases and J lost 4, with 20 bases in between. The germline V gene has CDR1 SGHAT and CDR2 FQDESV (reference sequence). CDR3 sequence (DNA): TGTGCCAGCAGCCCACTCTATGGGGCACCATCCTATGGCTACACCTTC. Translation: CASSPLYGAPSYGYTF.

The V and J genes are TRBV30 and TRBJ2-7, with TRBD1 identical over 8 bases. This CDR3 has 13 residues. Germline CDR1 is GTSNPN and CDR2 is SVGIG (reference sequence). V shed 1 base and J 6 bases; nucleotides not matched to a gene: 5. CDR3 residues: CAWSGTGPGEQYF. The CDR3, as DNA: TGTGCCTGGAGTGGGACAGGGCCGGGCGAGCAGTACTTC.

The rearrangement joins TRBV4-1 to TRBJ1-1, with a tentative D call TRBD1 (6 bases). Germline CDR1 reads MGHRA; CDR2 reads YSYEKL. Trimming left V 3 bases short and J 3 bases short, with 11 bases between. The CDR3 sequence is 14 residues long. CDR3 in DNA: TGCGCCAGCAGCCAGGACAGCTGGGACACTGAAGCTTTCTTT. It encodes CASSQDSWDTEAFF.

This clone came up once. In DNA form, the CDR3 reads TGTGCCAGCAGCTCCGGTTCCACAGATACGCAGTATTTT. Protein sequence: CASSSGSTDTQYF. This chain joins TRBV5-4 and TRBJ2-3, with unresolved D. V gave up 3 bases and J gave up 2 bases, with 7 bases separating them. CDR1 and CDR2 (germline): SGHNT, YYREEE (reference sequence). The CDR3 sequence is 13 residues long.

This clone was observed once. The chain couples TRBV5-1 to TRBJ2-2; D remains unclear. V lost 0 bases and J lost 0, with 6 bases in between. This CDR3 region has 15 residues. Germline V gives CDR1 SGHRS, CDR2 YFSETQ. The CDR3 region has the DNA TGCGCCAGCAGCTTGGGGGCAACGAACACCGGGGAGCTGTTTTTT. This codes for CASSLGATNTGELFF.

The rearrangement links TRBV19 to TRBJ1-1, with TRBD1 as a possible D gene (5 bases). The CDR3 totals 12 residues. V lost 8 bases and J 3 bases, leaving 10 bases between the germline ends. CDR1 is LNHDA and CDR2 is SQIVND in the germline V gene (reference sequence). The CDR3 region has the DNA TGTGCCAGTGCAGGGCTGTACACTGAAGCTTTCTTT. As protein: CASAGLYTEAFF. Combining the CDR3 with reference TRBV19 and TRBJ1-1 gives the whole variable domain DGGITQSPKYLFRKEGQNVTLSCEQNLNHDAMYWYRQDPGQGLRLIYYSQIVNDFQKGDIAEGYSVSREKKESFPLTVTSAQKNPTAFYLCASAGLYTEAFFGQGTRLTVV.

V is TRBV5-4 and J is TRBJ1-1, with D hard to call. The length of the CDR3 is 14 residues. Looked up from germline, CDR1 is SGHNT and CDR2 is YYREEE (reference sequence). Trimming cost V 0 bases and J 4 bases, with 10 bases left between them. CDR3 sequence reads: CASSLERAGTEAFF. The CDR3 coding sequence is TGTGCCAGCAGCTTGGAGCGGGCAGGCACTGAAGCTTTCTTT.

The CDR3 region has the DNA TGTGCCAGCAGCTTAGGGAGTTCAGGGACTAACTATGGCTACACCTTC. Encoded protein: CASSLGSSGTNYGYTF. The chain recombines TRBV7-2 with TRBJ1-2; perhaps TRBD1 as D (5 bases). Germline assignment: CDR1 SGHTA and CDR2 FQGNSA. Between the trimmed V and J ends, which lost 1 base and 0 bases, there was a span of 12 bases. This CDR3 contains 16 residues.

This chain links TRBV7-2 with TRBJ2-1, with D perhaps TRBD2 (6 bases). Looked up from germline, CDR1 is SGHTA and CDR2 is FQGNSA. V was shortened by 3 bases and J by 5 bases, with 23 bases between the two germline ends. The CDR3 length is 18 residues. The CDR3 is CASSFFLRGKTSDNEQFF. CDR3 bases: TGTGCCAGCAGCTTTTTCTTGCGGGGCAAGACATCCGACAATGAGCAGTTCTTC.

The chain recombines TRBV2 with TRBJ1-1; 9 bases line up with TRBD1. V trimming: 6 bases; J trimming: 5 bases; junction bases outside the gene matches: 7. The CDR3 length is 14 residues. The germline V gene has CDR1 SNHLY and CDR2 FYNNEI. The CDR3 DNA is TGTGCCAGCAGCCAACAGGGGGCGGGGACTGAAGCTTTCTTT. Residues: CASSQQGAGTEAFF.

V gene TRBV7-2 combines with J gene TRBJ1-6; D is uncertain. The CDR3 is 14 amino acids. The V gene lost 2 bases and the J gene lost 8 bases, with 10 bases spanning the gap. Germline V gene sequence: CDR1 SGHTA, CDR2 FQGNSA. In DNA form, the CDR3 reads TGTGCCAGCAGCTTAATGCGGGCAGATTCACCCCTCCACTTT. This translates into CASSLMRADSPLHF.

The rearrangement links TRBV5-1 to TRBJ2-5, with TRBD2 as a possible D gene (5 bases). V was trimmed by 6 bases and J by 5 bases, leaving 17 bases between them. CDR1 is SGHRS and CDR2 is YFSETQ in the germline V gene. The CDR3 spans 14 residues. This chain's CDR3 is CASMRDIRWETQYF. The CDR3 coding sequence is TGCGCCAGCATGAGGGATATCAGATGGGAGACCCAGTACTTC. The complete variable domain, with remaining parts taken from reference TRBV5-1 and TRBJ2-5, reads KAGVTQTPRYLIKTRGQQVTLSCSPISGHRSVSWYQQTPGQGLQFLFEYFSETQRNKGNFPGRFSGRQFSNSRSEMNVSTLELGDSALYLCASMRDIRWETQYFGPGTRLLVL.

The chain is built from TRBV6-1 and TRBJ1-1; no definite D call. Trimming took 3 bases from V and 11 from J, leaving 13 bases between them. Germline lookup yields CDR1 MNHNS and CDR2 SASEGT. The CDR3 is made up of 12 amino acids. The CDR3 loop reads CASSDRVQFAFF. For the CDR3, the DNA is TGTGCCAGCAGTGACCGAGTACAGTTCGCTTTCTTT.

The CDR3, as DNA: TGTGCCAGCAGCTTACCCCGCGGGACAGGGGGAAAAAACATTCAGTACTTC. Translation: CASSLPRGTGGKNIQYF. This chain joins TRBV5-6 and TRBJ2-4; 11 nucleotides agree with TRBD1. From germline, CDR1 is SGHDT and CDR2 YYEEEE. The CDR3 runs 17 residues. V shed 2 bases, J shed 4 bases, and the junction held 8 bases outside the gene matches.